These 13 T cell receptor beta chains share one sample of origin, sequenced in a study of blood T cell repertoires in COVID-19 (dated by TCRdb to 2018 to 2021). Libraries were constructed by the immunoSEQ multiplex PCR assay. TCRdb obtained this table from immuneACCESS and retained in-frame rearrangements with V and J assigned. These tables miss some clones; where compared with another copy, unresolved V genes account for less than half of the shortfall, and the remainder is unexplained. This sample comprises about 180,000 clones, about nine tenths of them detected only once. The biggest ten clones account for around 4% of the sample. The material sequenced was peripheral blood. The receptors were gathered from a woman aged 25 to 39 with acute or convalescent COVID-19.

This chain joins TRBV15 and TRBJ2-1, with D hard to call. The CDR3 loop spans 14 amino acids. Germline CDR1 reads LNHNV; CDR2 reads YYDKDF (reference sequence). Trimming removed 0 bases from V and 5 bases from J, with 8 bases in between. As DNA, the CDR3 is TGTGCCACCAGCAGAGATAGAGGAAACAATGAGCAGTTCTTC. Protein: CATSRDRGNNEQFF.

V gene TRBV5-4 combines with J gene TRBJ2-1; D is possibly TRBD2 (6 bases). The germline V gene encodes CDR1 SGHNT and CDR2 YYREEE (reference sequence). The CDR3 runs 15 residues. V dropped 4 bases and J dropped 10 bases, with 21 bases sitting between them. This CDR3 is CASSRAAGGPEEQFF. The CDR3 region has the DNA TGTGCCAGCAGCCGAGCTGCCGGAGGGCCAGAGGAGCAGTTCTTC. The whole variable domain, remainder taken from reference TRBV5-4 and TRBJ2-1, is ETGVTQSPTHLIKTRGQQVTLRCSSQSGHNTVSWYQQALGQGPQFIFQYYREEENGRGNFPPRFSGLQFPNYSSELNVNALELDDSALYLCASSRAAGGPEEQFFGPGTRLTVL.

V usage is TRBV14 and J usage is TRBJ1-2; no firm D call. This CDR3 is built from 13 residues. Trimming cost V 2 bases and J 4 bases, with 8 bases left between them. The V gene's germline CDR1 is SGHDN and CDR2 FVKESK. The CDR3 coding sequence is TGTGCCAGCAGCCAAATCCGCGGCTATGGCTACACCTTC. Translated: CASSQIRGYGYTF.

The chain carries TRBV2 and TRBJ1-1; D possibly corresponds to TRBD1 (6 bases). Trimming removed 8 bases from V and 4 bases from J, with 14 bases in between. Germline lookup yields CDR1 SNHLY and CDR2 FYNNEI. The CDR3 loop spans 13 amino acids. The CDR3 is CASGAGAGTEAFF. The CDR3 DNA follows: TGTGCCAGCGGGGCGGGGGCTGGCACTGAAGCTTTCTTT.

This chain connects TRBV10-3 to TRBJ2-7; 8 bases are a match to TRBD2. With V trimmed by 8 bases and J by 2 bases, 2 bases remained unmatched. The CDR3 is 12 amino acids. CDR1 ENHRY and CDR2 SYGVKD come from the germline V gene. Here the CDR3 DNA reads TGTGCCATCCGGGAGGGCGCCTACGAGCAGTACTTC. It encodes CAIREGAYEQYF.

The chain recombines TRBV5-1 with TRBJ2-7; 7 bases are shared with TRBD2. Germline V gene sequence: CDR1 SGHRS, CDR2 YFSETQ. The CDR3 consists of 14 residues. The ends lost 5 bases at V and 0 bases at J; junction bases unmatched: 5. CDR3 region: CASRATSDSYEQYF. As DNA, the CDR3 is TGCGCCAGCAGGGCCACTAGCGACTCCTACGAGCAGTACTTC.

The gene calls are TRBV28 and TRBJ2-1; 9 bases fit TRBD2. Germline V CDR1 and CDR2: MDHEN, SYDVKM. The CDR3 has 16 amino acids. Losses at the gene ends were 8 bases for V and 4 bases for J; bases not matched to a gene: 12. This CDR3 reads CASPPSGVGLYNEQFF. CDR3 DNA sequence: TGTGCCAGCCCCCCTAGCGGGGTGGGATTATACAATGAGCAGTTCTTC.

The CDR3 sequence is CASSSRGNTEAFF. The CDR3 bases are TGCGCCAGCAGCTCACGAGGGAACACTGAAGCTTTCTTT. This sequence joins TRBV5-1 and TRBJ1-1; no reliable D call. Per germline, CDR1 SGHRS and CDR2 YFSETQ. The CDR3 consists of 13 residues. Trimming removed 3 bases from V and 1 base from J, with 7 bases in between.

The chain combines TRBV7-2 with TRBJ2-7; 7 nucleotides line up with TRBD2. This CDR3 spans 14 amino acids. V lost 1 base to trimming and J lost 7 bases; unmatched junction nucleotides: 7. Germline V CDR1 and CDR2: SGHTA, FQGNSA. CDR3 sequence: CASSLGGGLLEQYF. DNA of the CDR3: TGTGCCAGCAGCTTAGGGGGAGGGCTTTTGGAGCAGTACTTC.

The V and J genes are TRBV14 and TRBJ2-3, with no clear D. V was clipped by 0 bases and J by 4 bases, with 5 bases between them. The CDR3 runs 13 residues. Germline CDR1 and CDR2: SGHDN and FVKESK. The CDR3 loop reads CASSQEGADTQYF. The DNA for the CDR3 is TGTGCCAGCAGCCAAGAAGGAGCAGATACGCAGTATTTT.

The chain couples TRBV5-1 to TRBJ2-6; 7 positions match TRBD1. The V segment lost 5 bases and the J segment 0 bases; nucleotides outside the gene matches: 5. The V gene's germline CDR1 is SGHRS and CDR2 YFSETQ. This CDR3 spans 16 amino acids. CDR3 nucleotides: TGCGCCAGCAGAAGACAGGGACCCTCTGGGGCCAACGTCCTGACTTTC. This translates into CASRRQGPSGANVLTF.

The chain recombines TRBV21-1 with TRBJ2-3; TRBD1, as called in the table, went unchecked against the DNA. TRBV21-1 represents a pseudogene. CDR3 length: 18 amino acids. CDR3 residues: CASSKVGDRAFSTDTQYF. CDR3 bases: TGTGCCAGCAGCAAAGTTGGGGACAGGGCGTTCAGCACAGATACGCAGTATTTT.

This clone has a single count. The chain couples TRBV29-1 to TRBJ2-5; D uncertain. Germline V gives CDR1 SQVTM, CDR2 ANQGSEA. This CDR3 is 13 amino acids long. Trimming stripped 3 bases from V and 4 bases from J, with 12 bases between. CDR3 amino acids: CSVDRPTGETQYF. DNA for the CDR3: TGCAGCGTTGATAGGCCCACGGGAGAGACCCAGTACTTC.